The present T cell receptor (beta chain) was sequenced within a study of T cell responses to AZD1222 COVID-19 vaccine (dated by TCRdb to the early 2020s). In the study overall: TCR sequencing was performed for 230 to 250 trial participants, of whom 200 to 210 were given two doses of AZD1222 and 26 were given two doses of MenACWY control vaccine. Trial participants were enrolled by age into 18-55, 56-69 and 70-plus year subgroups, with roughly 160, 29 and 62 TCR-sequenced participants respectively.

The CDR3 measures 16 amino acids from cysteine to phenylalanine. Of all the DNA, just the CDR3 is kept, 48 bases in frame from base 1. V and J are trimmed by 1 base and 4 bases, and the gene matches miss 8 bases of the junction. CDR1 and CDR2 are read off the germline V gene as SGHAT and FQNNGV. Of note for this clone: Its recognized antigen is unknown. Per-base qualities were not stored, and no clone one base away is much larger.

Interpreted using the paper, the time point label stands for: about 28 days (+/-7) after the second vaccine dose. AZD1222 recipients whose second dose came at about 4 weeks and those whose second dose came at about 12 weeks were combined into one group, since spike-specific TCR depth and breadth did not differ between the two schedules. Vaccinee samples were obtained from the UK trials COV001 and COV002, which included a single-blind randomized controlled phase 2/3 trial of AZD1222 (ChAdOx1 nCoV-19) in healthy adults. For TCRbeta chain sequencing, PBMC samples from trial participants were taken at day 0 and at day 28 after the second dose. What the study reported, not specific to this receptor: Vaccine-associated CD4 TCRs spanned the whole spike protein, with dominant responses in regions 160-218 and 743-854. Because no samples from the day 14 peak response were available, repertoires could be characterized only after the peak T cell response. After two AZD1222 doses, both the breadth and the depth of spike-specific TCRs were significantly higher than at day 0 and than in MenACWY recipients. Conclusions about previously exposed vaccinees are limited, since just five or six AZD1222 recipients were seropositive for SARS-CoV-2 at baseline. Reportedly, close to half of the unique spike-specific TCRs recognized epitopes lying outside the regions that are mutated in the B.1.351 and B.1.1.7 variants. The 56-69-year group was small, and its depth increase did not reach significance, likely because of low power. Participants were mostly white British and included more females than males, and it was suggested by the authors that clonal diversity may have been underestimated.

The CDR3 regions of human TCRbeta chains were subjected to immunosequencing. In the authors' own workflow: Repertoire TCRs were matched against a reference library of SARS-CoV-2-specific TCRs generated with the MIRA antigen-specificity platform. Breadth was defined as the fraction of unique TCRs that were SARS-CoV-2-associated, and depth was defined as the fraction of total T cells that were SARS-CoV-2-associated. Each spike-specific TCR was assigned to its reactive spike region and to a CD4 or CD8 class using the MIRA data. Log10-transformed breadth and depth values were compared by one-way ANOVA with Sidak's multiple comparisons tests. What TCRdb holds here is the immuneACCESS table cut down to in-frame rearrangements. Part of the clones is not present; checked against another copy, under half of the missing clones reflect an unresolved V gene, and the others are unexplained. V and J calls and clone size are as listed in that table; D and trimming were resolved from the DNA. This sample comprises 80,000 to 100,000 clones, 85% to 90% of them detected only once. The ten largest clones represent about 5% of the sample.

The chain is encoded by TRBV11-2 joined to TRBJ2-7; 9 nucleotides in the junction match TRBD1. This clonotype originated in an adult who received the AZD1222 COVID-19 vaccine. The sequencing used peripheral blood, collected 28 days after the second AZD1222 dose. The bases read TGTGCCAGCAGCTTAGTACAGGGGGCGGACGGGTACGAGCAGTACTTC. Translated, this gives CASSLVQGADGYEQYF.